The present entry profiles one TCR beta chain with its context. Its cognate antigen is unknown. Repertoires were generated with immunoSEQ multiplex PCR, while TCRdb's copy carries only in-frame clones and drops some. The table has 5,000 to 6,500 clones, just under 97% seen once. This sample is part of a study of naive CD8 T cells in extremely preterm neonates. Findings of the study overall: Preterm CDR3s were shorter than older groups', with fewer N additions and less trimming.

V was shortened by 5 bases and J by 9 bases, with 8 bases between the two germline ends. The CDR3 spans 11 residues. Per germline, CDR1 GTSNPN and CDR2 SVGIG (reference sequence). About 20,000 to 100,000 naive CD8+ T cells were sorted per sample. The receptor's source is a human donor in good health. V is TRBV30 and J is TRBJ1-6, with D possibly matching TRBD1 (5 bases). The specimen was naive CD8+ T cells from blood. CDR3 residues: CAWGRASPLHF. CDR3 sequence (DNA): TGTGCCTGGGGCAGGGCTTCACCCCTCCACTTT.